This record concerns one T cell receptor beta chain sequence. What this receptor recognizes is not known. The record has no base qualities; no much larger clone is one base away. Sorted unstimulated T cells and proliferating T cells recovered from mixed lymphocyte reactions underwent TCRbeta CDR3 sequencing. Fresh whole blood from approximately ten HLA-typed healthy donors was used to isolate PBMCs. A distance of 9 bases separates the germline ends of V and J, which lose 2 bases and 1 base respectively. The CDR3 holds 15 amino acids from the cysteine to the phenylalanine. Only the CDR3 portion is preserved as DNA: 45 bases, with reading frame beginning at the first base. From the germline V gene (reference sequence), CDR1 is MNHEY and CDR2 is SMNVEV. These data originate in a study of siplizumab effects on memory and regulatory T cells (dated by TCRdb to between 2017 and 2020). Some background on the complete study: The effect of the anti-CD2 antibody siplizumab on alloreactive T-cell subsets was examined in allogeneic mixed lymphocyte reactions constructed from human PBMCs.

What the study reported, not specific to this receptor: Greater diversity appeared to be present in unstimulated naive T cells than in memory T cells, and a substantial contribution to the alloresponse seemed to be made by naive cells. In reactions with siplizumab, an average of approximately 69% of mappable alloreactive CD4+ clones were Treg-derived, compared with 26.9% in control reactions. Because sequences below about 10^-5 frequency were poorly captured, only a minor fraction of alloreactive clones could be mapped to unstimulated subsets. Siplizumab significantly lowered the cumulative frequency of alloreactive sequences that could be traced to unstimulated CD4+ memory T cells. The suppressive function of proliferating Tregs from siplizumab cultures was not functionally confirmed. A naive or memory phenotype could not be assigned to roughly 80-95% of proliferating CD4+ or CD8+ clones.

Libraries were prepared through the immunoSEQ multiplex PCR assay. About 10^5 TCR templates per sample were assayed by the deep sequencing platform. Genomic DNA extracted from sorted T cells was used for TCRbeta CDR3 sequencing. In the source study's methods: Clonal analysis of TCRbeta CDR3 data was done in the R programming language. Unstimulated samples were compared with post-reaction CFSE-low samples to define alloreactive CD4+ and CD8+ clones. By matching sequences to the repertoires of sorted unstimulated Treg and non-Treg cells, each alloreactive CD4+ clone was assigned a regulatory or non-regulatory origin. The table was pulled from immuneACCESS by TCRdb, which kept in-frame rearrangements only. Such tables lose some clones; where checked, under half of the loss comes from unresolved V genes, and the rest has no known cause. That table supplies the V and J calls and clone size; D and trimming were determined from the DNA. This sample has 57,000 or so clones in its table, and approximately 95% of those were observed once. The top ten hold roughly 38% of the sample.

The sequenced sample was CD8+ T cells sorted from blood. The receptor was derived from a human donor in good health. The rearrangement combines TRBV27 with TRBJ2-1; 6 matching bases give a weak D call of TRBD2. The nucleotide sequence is TGTGCCAGCAGTTTAGGGGCGGGATCCTACAATGAGCAGTTCTTC. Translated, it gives CASSLGAGSYNEQFF.